A single sample gave rise to the 14 T cell receptor beta chains below, sequenced in a study of blood T cell repertoires in COVID-19. TCRdb keeps only in-frame clones here, not all; method: immunoSEQ multiplex PCR. The profile shows roughly 150,000 clones, approximately 90% of them singletons. Sequences were obtained from peripheral blood. These receptors all stem from a man aged 18 to 29 with COVID-19, enrolled during active disease.

V and J are TRBV28 and TRBJ2-7; a weak D match, TRBD2 (5 bases). In germline, CDR1 is MDHEN, CDR2 SYDVKM. V gave up 5 bases and J gave up 3 bases, with 17 bases separating them. The CDR3 totals 15 residues. The CDR3 spells CASSPSSDWHYEQYF. CDR3 sequence (DNA): TGTGCCAGCAGTCCCTCCTCGGACTGGCACTACGAGCAGTACTTC.

A single count supports this clone. The rearrangement links TRBV5-1 to TRBJ2-7; D is possibly TRBD2 (5 bases). The CDR3 runs to 13 residues. Trimming stripped 4 bases from V and 1 base from J, with 9 bases between. CDR1 SGHRS and CDR2 YFSETQ come from the germline V gene. For the CDR3, the DNA is TGCGCCAGCAGCGCCCCGGGGTCCTACGAGCAGTACTTC. Translation: CASSAPGSYEQYF. Supplemented by reference TRBV5-1 and TRBJ2-7, the full variable domain reads KAGVTQTPRYLIKTRGQQVTLSCSPISGHRSVSWYQQTPGQGLQFLFEYFSETQRNKGNFPGRFSGRQFSNSRSEMNVSTLELGDSALYLCASSAPGSYEQYFGPGTRLTVT.

This clone was counted only a few times. The chain has TRBV5-4 and TRBJ2-7, with 8 bases that match TRBD1. The CDR3 extends over 12 amino acids. The V gene end was trimmed by 3 bases and the J gene end by 6 bases; junction bases not matched to a gene: 2. Germline assignment: CDR1 SGHNT and CDR2 YYREEE (reference sequence). The CDR3 protein is CASSSGGAEQYF. CDR3 sequence (DNA): TGTGCCAGCAGCTCAGGGGGCGCCGAGCAGTACTTC.

The chain uses TRBV27 and TRBJ2-7; 8 bases map to TRBD1. In germline, CDR1 is MNHEY, CDR2 SMNVEV (reference sequence). After removal of 0 bases from V and 4 bases from J, the junction contained 2 bases not matched to a gene. The CDR3 is 14 amino acids. CDR3 sequence reads: CASSLSHRGYEQYF. For the CDR3, the DNA is TGTGCCAGCAGTTTATCACACAGGGGGTACGAGCAGTACTTC.

This chain joins TRBV5-1 and TRBJ1-2; D perhaps matches TRBD1 (6 bases). Trimming pared 3 bases from V and 6 bases from J, leaving 18 bases between. The length of the CDR3 is 15 residues. Germline V gene lookup returns CDR1 SGHRS and CDR2 YFSETQ. CDR3 nucleotide sequence: TGCGCCAGCAGCTCTGAACAGGGATTCGGTCATGGCTACACCTTC. It codes for CASSSEQGFGHGYTF.

V usage is TRBV28 and J usage is TRBJ1-5; 8 bases are a match to TRBD1. Germline CDR1 is MDHEN and CDR2 is SYDVKM. The CDR3 sequence is 16 residues long. The junction had 10 bases not matched to a gene; V was cut back by 5 bases and J by 4 bases. In nucleotides, the CDR3 is TGTGCCAGCAGTCTCCACCAGGGGGCTGGAAATCAGCCCCAGCATTTT. It codes for CASSLHQGAGNQPQHF.

This clone showed up just once. The chain recombines TRBV6-2 or TRBV6-3 with TRBJ2-1, with D perhaps TRBD1 (6 bases). The CDR3 is 15 amino acids. From germline, CDR1 is MNHEY and CDR2 SVGEGT. V lost 2 bases and J lost 7, with 15 bases in between. CDR3 sequence (DNA): TGTGCCAGCAGTTACGCTCCAGGGGATAGGAATGAGCAGTTCTTC. As protein: CASSYAPGDRNEQFF.

The chain employs TRBV11-3 and TRBJ2-1; D ambiguous. Per germline, CDR1 SGHNT and CDR2 YENEEA. V lost 8 bases and J lost 9, with 17 bases in between. This CDR3 has 13 amino acids. CDR3 nucleotides: TGTGCCAGCTCCTTAAGCCAACCGGGTGAGCAGTTCTTC. Amino acid sequence: CASSLSQPGEQFF.

The chain combines TRBV11-2 with TRBJ2-1, with a weak D call TRBD1 (6 bases). The CDR3 extends over 15 amino acids. The ends were cut back, 4 bases at V and 5 bases at J, with 15 bases in the middle. Per the germline V gene, CDR1 is SGHAT and CDR2 is FQNNGV. CDR3 nucleotide sequence: TGTGCCAGCAGCTCACAGGGCCGATACCACAATGAGCAGTTCTTC. Its translation is CASSSQGRYHNEQFF.

This chain links TRBV15 with TRBJ2-7; 9 bases agree with TRBD1. The trim removed 3 bases at V and 3 bases at J, leaving 9 bases unmatched. Germline lookup yields CDR1 LNHNV and CDR2 YYDKDF (reference sequence). CDR3 length: 16 amino acids. The CDR3 protein is CATSRVPGQGLYEQYF. CDR3 coding DNA: TGTGCCACCAGCAGGGTCCCGGGACAGGGACTCTACGAGCAGTACTTC.

The chain recombines TRBV6-4 with TRBJ2-2, with D perhaps TRBD1 (6 bases). Trimming left V 3 bases short and J 5 bases short, with 10 bases between. The CDR3 is 14 residues long. Germline V lookup: CDR1 MRHNA, CDR2 SNTAGT. As DNA, the CDR3 is TGTGCCAGCAGTGATACAGGGCAGACCGGGGAGCTGTTTTTT. The encoded protein is CASSDTGQTGELFF.

Turning to this clone: At one of its ends the junction is not consistent with the germline gene, which may arise from a read error. The chain employs TRBV27 and TRBJ1-4, with D hard to call. Germline CDR1 reads MNHEY; CDR2 reads SMNVEV (reference sequence). The CDR3 length is 13 residues. CDR3 sequence reads: CASSLSPSKKLLF. The CDR3 coding sequence is TGTGCCAGCAGTTTATCCCCCTCCAAAAAACTGCTTTTT.

This clone was counted only a few times. This sequence joins TRBV6-5 and TRBJ1-6; D call uncertain. Trimming took 8 bases from V and 7 from J, leaving 18 bases between them. Per the germline V gene, CDR1 is MNHEY and CDR2 is SVGAGI. CDR3 length: 15 residues. The CDR3: CASGRGTFGNSPLHF. Here the CDR3 DNA reads TGTGCCAGCGGCCGAGGAACCTTCGGCAATTCACCCCTCCACTTT.

This chain connects TRBV19 to TRBJ2-1; TRBD1 aligns across 9 bases. The CDR3 runs 16 residues. CDR1 LNHDA and CDR2 SQIVND come from the germline V gene (reference sequence). V was clipped by 5 bases and J by 4 bases; unmatched bases: 9. CDR3 bases: TGTGCCAGTAGTTCTTCGGGACAGGGCACTTACAATGAGCAGTTCTTC. It yields the protein CASSSSGQGTYNEQFF.